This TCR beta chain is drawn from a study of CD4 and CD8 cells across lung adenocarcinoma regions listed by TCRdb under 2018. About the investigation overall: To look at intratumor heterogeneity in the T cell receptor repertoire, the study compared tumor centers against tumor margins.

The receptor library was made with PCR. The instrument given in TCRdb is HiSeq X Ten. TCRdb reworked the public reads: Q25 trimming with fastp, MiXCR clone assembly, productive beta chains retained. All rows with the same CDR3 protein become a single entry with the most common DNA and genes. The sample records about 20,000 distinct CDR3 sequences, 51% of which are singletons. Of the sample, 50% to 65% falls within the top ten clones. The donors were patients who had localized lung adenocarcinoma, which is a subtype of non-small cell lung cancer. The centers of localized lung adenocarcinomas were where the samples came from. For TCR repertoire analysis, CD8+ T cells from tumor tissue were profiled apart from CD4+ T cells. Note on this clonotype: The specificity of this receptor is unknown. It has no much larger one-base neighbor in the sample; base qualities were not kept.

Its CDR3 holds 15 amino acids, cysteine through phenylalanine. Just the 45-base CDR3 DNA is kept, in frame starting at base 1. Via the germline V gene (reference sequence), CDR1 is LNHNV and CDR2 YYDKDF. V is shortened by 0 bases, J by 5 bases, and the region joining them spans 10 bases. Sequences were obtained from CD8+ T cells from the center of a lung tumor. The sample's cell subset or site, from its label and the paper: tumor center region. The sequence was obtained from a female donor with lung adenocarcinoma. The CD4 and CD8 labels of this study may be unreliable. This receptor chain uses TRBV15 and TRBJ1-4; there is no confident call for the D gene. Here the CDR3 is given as CATSRDKGLNEKLFF. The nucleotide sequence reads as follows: TGTGCCACCAGCAGAGATAAAGGGCTCAATGAAAAACTGTTTTTT.